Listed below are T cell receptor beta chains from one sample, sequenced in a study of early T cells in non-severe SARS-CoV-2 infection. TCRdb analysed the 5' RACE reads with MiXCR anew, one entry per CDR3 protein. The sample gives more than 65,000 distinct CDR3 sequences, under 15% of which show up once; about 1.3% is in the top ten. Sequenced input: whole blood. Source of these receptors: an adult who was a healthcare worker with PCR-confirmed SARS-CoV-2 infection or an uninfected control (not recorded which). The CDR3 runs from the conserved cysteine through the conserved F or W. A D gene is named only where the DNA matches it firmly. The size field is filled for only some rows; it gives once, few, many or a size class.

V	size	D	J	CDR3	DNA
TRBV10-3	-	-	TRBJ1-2	CAISAKGLSGYTF	TGTGCCATCAGTGCAAAGGGCTTATCGGGCTACACCTTC
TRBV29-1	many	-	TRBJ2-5	CSVDTGSFRETQYF	TGCAGCGTTGACACAGGGTCTTTCAGAGAGACCCAGTACTTC
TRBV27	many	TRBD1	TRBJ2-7	CASSTGTVTYEQYF	TGTGCCAGCAGTACCGGGACAGTTACCTACGAGCAGTACTTC
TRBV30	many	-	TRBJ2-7	CAWGGLNYEQYF	TGTGCCTGGGGAGGGCTTAACTACGAGCAGTACTTC
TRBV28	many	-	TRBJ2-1	CASSRPDNEQFF	TGTGCCAGCAGCCGACCCGACAATGAGCAGTTCTTC
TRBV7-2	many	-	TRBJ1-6	CASSLGGRYNSPLHF	TGTGCCAGCAGCTTAGGCGGGCGGTATAATTCACCCCTCCACTTT
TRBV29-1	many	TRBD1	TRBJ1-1	CSAEGQRNTEAFF	TGCAGCGCTGAGGGACAGCGAAACACTGAAGCTTTCTTT
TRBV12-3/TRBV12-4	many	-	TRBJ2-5	CASSRDLQETQYF	TGTGCCAGCAGTCGGGACTTACAAGAGACCCAGTACTTC
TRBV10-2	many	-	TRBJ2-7	CASSQFLGGYEQYF	TGCGCCAGCAGTCAATTCTTGGGCGGGTACGAGCAGTACTTC
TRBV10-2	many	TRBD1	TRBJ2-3	CASREDRGLTDTQYF	TGCGCCAGCAGGGAGGACAGGGGGCTCACAGATACGCAGTATTTT
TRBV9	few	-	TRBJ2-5	CASSVGTTYQETQYF	TGTGCCAGCAGCGTCGGGACAACGTACCAAGAGACCCAGTACTTC
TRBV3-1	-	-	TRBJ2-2	CASSQGGSMNTGELFF	TGTGCCAGCAGCCAAGGCGGAAGTATGAACACCGGGGAGCTGTTTTTT
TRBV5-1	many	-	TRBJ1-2	CASSLSRDGNRYGYTF	TGCGCCAGCAGCTTGTCCCGGGACGGCAACCGTTATGGCTACACCTTC
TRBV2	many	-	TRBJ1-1	CASTPGRGPNTEAFF	TGTGCCAGCACCCCCGGGCGGGGACCCAACACTGAAGCTTTCTTT
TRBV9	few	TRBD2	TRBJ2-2	CASGGGGRDTGELFF	TGTGCCAGCGGGGGAGGCGGGAGAGATACCGGGGAGCTGTTTTTT
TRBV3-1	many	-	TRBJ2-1	CASRGGPYEQFF	TGTGCCAGCAGAGGAGGGCCCTATGAGCAGTTCTTC
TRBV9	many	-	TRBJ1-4	CASSPRQEIDEKLFF	TGTGCCAGCAGCCCGCGACAGGAAATTGATGAAAAACTGTTTTTT
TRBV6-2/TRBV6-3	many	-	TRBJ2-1	CASSPDTYNEQFF	TGTGCCAGCAGCCCCGACACATACAATGAGCAGTTCTTC
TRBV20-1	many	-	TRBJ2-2	CSARDLTVDTGELFF	TGCAGTGCTAGAGATCTTACAGTGGACACCGGGGAGCTGTTTTTT
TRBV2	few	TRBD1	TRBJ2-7	CASSGVNRGSYEQYF	TGTGCCAGCAGTGGAGTTAACAGGGGGAGTTACGAGCAGTACTTC
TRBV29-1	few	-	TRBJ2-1	CSVAERSSYNEQFF	TGCAGCGTTGCAGAACGTAGCTCCTACAATGAGCAGTTCTTC
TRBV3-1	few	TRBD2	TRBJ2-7	CASSVGGFSEQYF	TGTGCCAGCAGTGTCGGGGGGTTCAGCGAGCAGTACTTC
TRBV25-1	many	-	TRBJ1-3	CARETLGNTIYF	TGTGCCAGAGAGACACTTGGAAACACCATATATTTT
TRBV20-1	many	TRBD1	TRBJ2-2	CSATGQANTGELFF	TGCAGTGCTACCGGACAGGCGAACACCGGGGAGCTGTTTTTT
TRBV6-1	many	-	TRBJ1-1	CASGDSEAFF	TGTGCCAGCGGAGATAGTGAAGCTTTCTTT
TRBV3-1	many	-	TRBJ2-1	CASSQVGYTQNEQFF	TGTGCCAGCAGCCAAGTAGGATATACTCAGAATGAGCAGTTCTTC
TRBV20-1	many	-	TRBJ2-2	CSALTSSGDHGELFF	TGCAGTGCTCTCACCTCATCAGGGGATCACGGGGAGCTGTTTTTT
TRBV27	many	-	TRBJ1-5	CASSLKAWGNQPQHF	TGTGCCAGCAGTTTAAAAGCTTGGGGCAATCAGCCCCAGCATTTT
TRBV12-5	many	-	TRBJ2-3	CASGLRSTDTQYF	TGTGCTAGTGGTCTCCGCAGCACAGATACGCAGTATTTT
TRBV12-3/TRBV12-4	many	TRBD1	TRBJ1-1	CASSIQGGRMNTEAFF	TGTGCCAGCAGTATACAGGGGGGCCGCATGAACACTGAAGCTTTCTTT
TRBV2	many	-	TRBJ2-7	CASSPGLPYEQYF	TGTGCCAGCAGTCCCGGGTTACCCTACGAGCAGTACTTC
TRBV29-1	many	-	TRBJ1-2	CSVSDRWDGYTF	TGCAGCGTTTCTGACAGATGGGATGGCTACACCTTC
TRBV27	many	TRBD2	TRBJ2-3	CASRRPGTSGTDTQYF	TGTGCCAGCAGGAGACCCGGGACTAGCGGTACAGATACGCAGTATTTT
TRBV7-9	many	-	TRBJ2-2	CASSSMLTGELFF	TGTGCCAGCAGCTCCATGTTGACCGGGGAGCTGTTTTTT
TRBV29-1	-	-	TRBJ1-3	CSVAGLYGNTIYF	TGCAGCGTTGCGGGCTTGTATGGAAACACCATATATTTT
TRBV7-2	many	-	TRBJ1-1	CASSLNGNTEAFF	TGTGCCAGCAGCTTGAATGGGAACACTGAAGCTTTCTTT
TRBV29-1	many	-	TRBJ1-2	CSFGSDYGYTF	TGCAGCTTTGGATCCGACTATGGCTACACCTTC
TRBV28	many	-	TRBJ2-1	CASRLETYIEQFF	TGTGCCAGCAGACTTGAGACCTACATTGAGCAGTTCTTC
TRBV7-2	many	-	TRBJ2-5	CASSHPHGTPQYF	TGTGCCAGCAGCCATCCCCACGGGACACCCCAGTACTTC
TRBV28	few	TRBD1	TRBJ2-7	CASSDRGLYEQYF	TGTGCCAGCAGTGACAGGGGGTTGTACGAGCAGTACTTC
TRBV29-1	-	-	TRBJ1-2	CSVAGPTFGSGYTF	TGCAGCGTTGCGGGCCCCACTTTTGGGTCCGGCTACACCTTC
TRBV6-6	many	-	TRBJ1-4	CASSYGGQPNEKLFF	TGTGCCAGCAGTTACGGGGGACAACCAAATGAAAAACTGTTTTTT
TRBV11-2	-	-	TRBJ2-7	CASSREGTETYEQYF	TGTGCCAGCAGCCGGGAGGGGACAGAGACCTACGAGCAGTACTTC
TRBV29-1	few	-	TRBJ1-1	CSVEGLNTEAFF	TGCAGCGTGGAGGGATTGAACACTGAAGCTTTCTTT
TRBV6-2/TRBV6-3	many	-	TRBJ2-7	CASSASYSKYEQYF	TGTGCCAGCAGTGCTAGTTACAGCAAATACGAGCAGTACTTC
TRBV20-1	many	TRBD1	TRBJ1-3	CSARDRENTIYF	TGCAGTGCCCGAGACAGGGAAAACACCATATATTTT
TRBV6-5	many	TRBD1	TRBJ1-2	CASSYRTGAYGYTF	TGTGCCAGCAGTTACCGGACAGGAGCGTATGGCTACACCTTC
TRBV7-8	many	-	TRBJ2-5	CASSPLDRQETQYF	TGTGCCAGCAGCCCTTTGGACAGACAAGAGACCCAGTACTTC
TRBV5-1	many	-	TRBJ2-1	CASSLVGPVDNEQFF	TGCGCCAGCTCACTTGTAGGCCCGGTTGACAATGAGCAGTTCTTC
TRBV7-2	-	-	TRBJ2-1	CASSLEGMSQFF	TGTGCCAGCAGCTTAGAAGGGATGAGTCAGTTCTTC